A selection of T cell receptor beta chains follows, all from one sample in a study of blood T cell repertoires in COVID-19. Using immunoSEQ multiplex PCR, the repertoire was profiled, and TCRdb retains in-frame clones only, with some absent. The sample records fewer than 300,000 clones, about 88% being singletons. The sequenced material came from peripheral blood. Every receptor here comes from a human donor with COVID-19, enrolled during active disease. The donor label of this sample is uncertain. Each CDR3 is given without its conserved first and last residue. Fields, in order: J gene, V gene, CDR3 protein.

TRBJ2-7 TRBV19 ASLGTGLLEQY
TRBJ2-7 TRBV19 ASSIRVDGEQY
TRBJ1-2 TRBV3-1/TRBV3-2 ASSQVGDRIGYT
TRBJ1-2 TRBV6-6 ASSYGHDYGYT
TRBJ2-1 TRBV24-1 ATSDADTYYNEQF
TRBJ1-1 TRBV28 ASSFTTLGSAF
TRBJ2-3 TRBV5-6 ASSFGQGTDTQY
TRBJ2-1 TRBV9 ASSPWGGDIAGGLYNEQF
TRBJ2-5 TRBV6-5 ASSPRTIDMETQY
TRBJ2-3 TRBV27 ASSKTGQVPSTDTQY
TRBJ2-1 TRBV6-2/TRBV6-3 ASSRTQGWNEQF
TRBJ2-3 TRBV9 ASSVDGQGSVDTQY
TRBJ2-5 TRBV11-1 ASSPEETQY
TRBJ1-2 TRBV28 ATTRLGFSGQGGSNYGYT
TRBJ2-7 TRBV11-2 ASSQGQASHEQY
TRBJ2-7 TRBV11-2 ASSPRGDEQY
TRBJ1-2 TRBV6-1 ASSEGYRVGGYT
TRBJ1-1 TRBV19 ASSLTPLGNTEAF
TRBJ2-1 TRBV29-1 SVEWQEGSYNEQF
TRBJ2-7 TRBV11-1 ASSVTGYEQY
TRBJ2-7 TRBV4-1 ASSQGTSGQGYEQY